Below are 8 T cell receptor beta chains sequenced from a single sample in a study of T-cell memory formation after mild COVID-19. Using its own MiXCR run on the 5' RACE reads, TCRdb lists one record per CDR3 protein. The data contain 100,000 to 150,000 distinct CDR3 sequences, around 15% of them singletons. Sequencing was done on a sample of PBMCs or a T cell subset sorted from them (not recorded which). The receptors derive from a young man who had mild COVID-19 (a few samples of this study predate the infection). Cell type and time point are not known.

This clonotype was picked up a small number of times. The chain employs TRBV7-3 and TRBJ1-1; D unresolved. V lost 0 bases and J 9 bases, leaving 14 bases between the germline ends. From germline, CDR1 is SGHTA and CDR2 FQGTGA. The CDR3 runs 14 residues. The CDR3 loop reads CASSLTSKDDQAFF. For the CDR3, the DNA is TGTGCCAGCAGCTTAACCAGTAAGGACGACCAAGCTTTCTTT.

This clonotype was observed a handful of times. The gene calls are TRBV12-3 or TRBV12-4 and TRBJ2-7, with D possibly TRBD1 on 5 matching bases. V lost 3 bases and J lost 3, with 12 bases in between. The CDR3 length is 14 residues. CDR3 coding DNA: TGTGCCAGCAGTTTGTCAGGGTACGGCTACGAGCAGTACGTC. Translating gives CASSLSGYGYEQYV.

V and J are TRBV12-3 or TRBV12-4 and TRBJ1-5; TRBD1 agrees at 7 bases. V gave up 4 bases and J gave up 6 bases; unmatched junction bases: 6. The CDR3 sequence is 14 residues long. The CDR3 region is CASSSTGESQPQHF. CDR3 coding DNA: TGTGCCAGCAGTTCAACAGGGGAGAGTCAGCCCCAGCATTTT.

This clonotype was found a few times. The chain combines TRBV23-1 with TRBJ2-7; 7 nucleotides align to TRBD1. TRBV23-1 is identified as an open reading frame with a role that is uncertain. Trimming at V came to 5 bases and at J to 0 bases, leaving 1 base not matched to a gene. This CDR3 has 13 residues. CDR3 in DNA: TGCGCCAGCAGTAACAGGGGCTCCTACGAGCAGTACTTC. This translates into CASSNRGSYEQYF.

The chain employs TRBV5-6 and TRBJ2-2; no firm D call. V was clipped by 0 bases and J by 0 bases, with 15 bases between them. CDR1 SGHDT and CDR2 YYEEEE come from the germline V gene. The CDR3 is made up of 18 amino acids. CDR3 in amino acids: CASSLAAGPPPNTGELFF. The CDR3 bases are TGTGCCAGCAGCTTGGCCGCCGGGCCGCCTCCGAACACCGGGGAGCTGTTTTTT.

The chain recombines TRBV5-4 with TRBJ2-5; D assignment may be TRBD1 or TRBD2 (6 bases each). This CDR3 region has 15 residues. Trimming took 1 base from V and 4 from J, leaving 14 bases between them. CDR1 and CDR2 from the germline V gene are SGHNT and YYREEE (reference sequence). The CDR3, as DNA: TGTGCCAGCAGCTTGTATCGTTCGGGGGCAGAGACCCAGTACTTC. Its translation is CASSLYRSGAETQYF. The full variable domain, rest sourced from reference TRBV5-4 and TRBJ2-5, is ETGVTQSPTHLIKTRGQQVTLRCSSQSGHNTVSWYQQALGQGPQFIFQYYREEENGRGNFPPRFSGLQFPNYSSELNVNALELDDSALYLCASSLYRSGAETQYFGPGTRLLVL.

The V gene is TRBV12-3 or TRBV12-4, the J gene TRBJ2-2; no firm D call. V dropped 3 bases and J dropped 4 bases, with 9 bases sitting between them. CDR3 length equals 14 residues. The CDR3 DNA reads TGTGCCAGCAGTTTGAGAGACGTCACCGGGGAGCTGTTTTTT. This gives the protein CASSLRDVTGELFF.

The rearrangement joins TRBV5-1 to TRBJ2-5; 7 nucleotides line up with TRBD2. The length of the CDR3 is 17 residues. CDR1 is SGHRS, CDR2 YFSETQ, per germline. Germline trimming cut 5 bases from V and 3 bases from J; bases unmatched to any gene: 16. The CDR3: CASSFGAGPGSEETQYF. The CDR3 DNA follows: TGCGCCAGCAGTTTTGGAGCGGGACCCGGGTCCGAAGAGACCCAGTACTTC. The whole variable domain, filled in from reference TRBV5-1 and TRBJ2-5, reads KAGVTQTPRYLIKTRGQQVTLSCSPISGHRSVSWYQQTPGQGLQFLFEYFSETQRNKGNFPGRFSGRQFSNSRSEMNVSTLELGDSALYLCASSFGAGPGSEETQYFGPGTRLLVL.